What follows are 7 T cell receptor beta chains derived from one specimen sequenced in a study of regulatory T cells in long-lasting Graves disease. Through Arm-PCR of CDR3 regions and iRepertoire HTBI primers, TCR beta libraries were built. Using its own MiXCR run on the multiplex PCR reads, TCRdb lists one record per CDR3 protein. The sample has a few hundred thousand distinct CDR3 sequences, approximately 12% seen once. The time point: newly diagnosed GD, antithyroid drugs for less than 3 months. Isolated PBMC RNA provided the starting material for the TCR library. Another study also made use of these data, one on T cells in Graves' hyperthyroidism and ophthalmopathy.

Sequenced here: peripheral blood mononuclear cells (PBMCs), sampled at new diagnosis, from a patient treated with antithyroid drugs. Receptor source: a woman aged 18-29 years with Graves disease.

This clonotype was seen repeatedly, ten times or more. V gene TRBV7-2 combines with J gene TRBJ2-5; D is unclear. Germline assignment: CDR1 SGHTA and CDR2 FQGNSA. Trimming left V 4 bases short and J 7 bases short, with 10 bases between. This CDR3 comprises 12 residues. The CDR3, as DNA: TGTGCCAGCAGCTCTCCCCGCCTGACCCAGTACTTC. Translated, it gives CASSSPRLTQYF.

Ten or more counts support this clonotype. This rearrangement joins TRBV7-2 to TRBJ2-2; D might be TRBD1 or TRBD2, each matching 6 bases. V lost 1 base and J lost 1, with 10 bases in between. The CDR3 runs 16 residues. Germline V gene data show CDR1 as SGHTA and CDR2 as FQGNSA. The CDR3 region has the DNA TGTGCCAGCAGCTTAGACGGGGGCCTGAACACCGGGGAGCTGTTTTTT. It is translated as CASSLDGGLNTGELFF. The full variable domain, its missing parts supplied by reference TRBV7-2 and TRBJ2-2, is GAGVSQSPSNKVTEKGKDVELRCDPISGHTALYWYRQSLGQGLEFLIYFQGNSAPDKSGLPSDRFSAERTGGSVSTLTIQRTQQEDSAVYLCASSLDGGLNTGELFFGEGSRLTVL.

This clonotype showed up many times. The chain joins TRBV6-1 to TRBJ2-2; D is uncertain. CDR3 length equals 12 residues. Germline CDR1 reads MNHNS; CDR2 reads SASEGT. The V and J ends lost 5 bases and 6 bases respectively, with 7 bases between them. This CDR3 reads CASSRVPGELFF. The CDR3 region has the DNA TGTGCCAGCAGTAGGGTCCCCGGGGAGCTGTTTTTT.

The J gene is TRBJ1-5, the V gene TRBV4-3, with a possible D match to TRBD1 (6 bases). V dropped 0 bases and J dropped 7 bases, with 13 bases sitting between them. The CDR3 has 15 amino acids. The V gene's germline CDR1 is LGHNA and CDR2 YSLEER. CDR3 nucleotides: TGCGCCAGCAGCCAAGATCGGGGGGACACCCAGCCCCAGCATTTT. This sequence encodes CASSQDRGDTQPQHF.

The sample holds many counts of this clonotype. The rearrangement uses TRBV20-1 and TRBJ2-1; D is ambiguous. The CDR3 spans 13 residues. From germline, CDR1 is DFQATT and CDR2 SNEGSKA (reference sequence). For the CDR3, the DNA is TGCAGCCGCCTAAGCGTTTCCTACAATGAGCAGTTCTTC. Residues: CSRLSVSYNEQFF.

Many counts were recorded for this clonotype. This sequence joins TRBV7-2 and TRBJ2-1; TRBD2 agrees at 8 bases. This CDR3 is built from 16 residues. Germline values: CDR1 SGHTA, CDR2 FQGNSA. V shed 2 bases and J 1 base; nucleotides not matched to a gene: 4. CDR3 sequence: CASSLLAGRSYNEQFF. In nucleotides, the CDR3 is TGTGCCAGCAGCTTACTAGCGGGCAGATCCTACAATGAGCAGTTCTTC.

This clonotype was seen repeatedly, ten times or more. The chain carries TRBV28 and TRBJ1-5; D is perhaps TRBD1 (5 bases). Germline values: CDR1 MDHEN, CDR2 SYDVKM. The CDR3 extends over 17 amino acids. V lost 5 bases to trimming and J lost 3 bases, with 20 bases between them. The CDR3 bases are TGTGCCAGCAGTCTCCCCGGCGACCGGGGGAACAATCAGCCCCAGCATTTT. This codes for CASSLPGDRGNNQPQHF.